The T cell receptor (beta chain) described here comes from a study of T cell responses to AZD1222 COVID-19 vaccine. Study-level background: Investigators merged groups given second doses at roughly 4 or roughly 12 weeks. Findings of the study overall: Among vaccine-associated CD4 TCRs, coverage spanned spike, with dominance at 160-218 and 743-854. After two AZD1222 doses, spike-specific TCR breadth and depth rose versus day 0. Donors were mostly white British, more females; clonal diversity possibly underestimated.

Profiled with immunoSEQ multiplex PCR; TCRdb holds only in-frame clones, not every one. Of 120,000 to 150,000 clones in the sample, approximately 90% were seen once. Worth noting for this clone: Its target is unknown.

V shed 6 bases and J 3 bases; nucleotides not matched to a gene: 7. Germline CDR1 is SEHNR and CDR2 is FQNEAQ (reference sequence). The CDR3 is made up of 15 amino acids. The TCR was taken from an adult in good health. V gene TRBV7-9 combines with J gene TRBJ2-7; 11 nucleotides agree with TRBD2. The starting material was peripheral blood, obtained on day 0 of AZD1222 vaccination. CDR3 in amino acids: CASRDKLAGDYEQYF. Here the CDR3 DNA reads TGTGCCAGCAGAGACAAACTAGCGGGAGACTACGAGCAGTACTTC.